Presented here are 10 T cell receptor beta chains from one specimen sequenced in a study of T cells after yellow fever vaccination. TCRdb fed the 5' RACE reads into MiXCR, producing one record per CDR3 protein. The profile shows 550,000 or so distinct CDR3 sequences, about a fifth of them singletons. The starting material was PBMCs, obtained 15 days after the yellow fever booster vaccination. The receptor set was obtained from a man aged 30 to 45 who received the YFV17D yellow fever vaccine.

The gene calls are TRBV20-1 and TRBJ2-1; D might be TRBD1 or TRBD2, each matching 7 bases. Germline V gene lookup returns CDR1 DFQATT and CDR2 SNEGSKA (reference sequence). The CDR3 is 14 residues long. V was shortened by 5 bases and J by 7 bases, with 18 bases between the two germline ends. The CDR3 bases are TGCAGTGCTCGGGACAGCGGGAAAGTGAATGAGCAGTTCTTC. It translates to CSARDSGKVNEQFF.

The chain carries TRBV5-1 and TRBJ2-3; 7 nucleotides align to TRBD1. Germline loops: CDR1 SGHRS, CDR2 YFSETQ. V was pared by 7 bases and J by 0 bases, with 8 bases of the junction left unmatched. The CDR3 is 15 amino acids. The CDR3 sequence is CASERGLGSTDTQYF. In DNA, the CDR3 is TGCGCCAGCGAAAGGGGGCTAGGGAGCACAGATACGCAGTATTTT.

The chain carries TRBV20-1 and TRBJ2-7; 8 positions agree with TRBD1. Germline V gene lookup returns CDR1 DFQATT and CDR2 SNEGSKA (reference sequence). V shed 4 bases, J shed 4 bases, and the junction held 12 bases outside the gene matches. This CDR3 region has 15 residues. The DNA for the CDR3 is TGCAGTGCTACTTCCCTGGGACAGGATCCTTACGAGCAGTACTTC. Translation: CSATSLGQDPYEQYF.

The chain employs TRBV29-1 and TRBJ2-3; D is unclear. The CDR3 sequence is 11 residues long. Germline V gene sequence: CDR1 SQVTM, CDR2 ANQGSEA. The V end lost 8 bases, the J end lost 6 bases, and 12 bases lay between the germline ends. The CDR3: CSSRKADTQYF. CDR3 DNA sequence: TGCAGCTCCCGTAAGGCCGATACGCAGTATTTT.

This sequence joins TRBV7-2 and TRBJ2-1; D call uncertain. The CDR3 has 13 amino acids. The V gene lost 2 bases and the J gene lost 8 bases, with 10 bases spanning the gap. The germline V gene encodes CDR1 SGHTA and CDR2 FQGNSA. The CDR3 coding sequence is TGTGCCAGCAGCTTATCCCGGGTTGATGAGCAGTTCTTC. It codes for CASSLSRVDEQFF. Complete variable domain (other parts from reference TRBV7-2 and TRBJ2-1): GAGVSQSPSNKVTEKGKDVELRCDPISGHTALYWYRQSLGQGLEFLIYFQGNSAPDKSGLPSDRFSAERTGGSVSTLTIQRTQQEDSAVYLCASSLSRVDEQFFGPGTRLTVL.

The V gene is TRBV20-1, the J gene TRBJ2-1; 9 nucleotides align to TRBD2. Germline CDR1 is DFQATT and CDR2 is SNEGSKA (reference sequence). Trimming removed 5 bases from V and 7 bases from J; junction bases left unmatched: 12. The CDR3 loop spans 15 amino acids. CDR3 in DNA: TGCAGTGCTCGGGGTCTGGCTAGCGGGATAAATGAGCAGTTCTTC. It codes for CSARGLASGINEQFF.

This chain uses TRBV7-9 with TRBJ1-1; 8 bases line up with TRBD1. The CDR3 has 14 amino acids. V lost 7 bases, J lost 3 bases, and 7 bases stayed unmatched. CDR1 is SEHNR, CDR2 FQNEAQ, per germline (reference sequence). CDR3 nucleotides: TGTGCCAGCACGACTACAGGGGGGCACACTGAAGCTTTCTTT. Translation: CASTTTGGHTEAFF.

Details on this clonotype: The CDR3 carries no conserved terminal phenylalanine or tryptophan, so it likely arises from a read error. The CDR3 loop is CAWSQGREQYS. DNA of the CDR3: TGTGCCTGGAGCCAGGGCAGGGAGCAGTACTCC. The J gene is TRBJ2-7, the V gene TRBV30; D is perhaps TRBD1 (5 bases). V was pared by 3 bases and J by 7 bases, with 10 bases between. This CDR3 is 11 amino acids long. The germline CDR1 and CDR2 sequences are GTSNPN and SVGIG (reference sequence).

This clonotype was observed a few times. CDR3: CATSRDKLRTYEQYF. CDR3 coding DNA: TGTGCCACCAGCAGAGATAAGCTTCGGACCTACGAGCAGTACTTC. J is TRBJ2-7 and V is TRBV15; no definite D call. The V end was cut by 0 bases, the J end by 2 bases, with 11 bases between. CDR1 LNHNV and CDR2 YYDKDF come from the germline V gene (reference sequence). There are 15 residues in the CDR3.

This clonotype was detected a few times. This rearrangement joins TRBV7-9 to TRBJ2-3; a possible D gene is TRBD2 (7 bases). This CDR3 has 15 residues. V shed 5 bases and J shed 2 bases, with 14 bases lying between them. Per the germline V gene, CDR1 is SEHNR and CDR2 is FQNEAQ (reference sequence). The CDR3 here is CASSDLRGATDTQYF. In nucleotides, the CDR3 is TGTGCCAGCAGCGACCTTCGGGGGGCCACAGATACGCAGTATTTT.